These 28 T cell receptor beta chains share one sample of origin, sequenced in a study of T cell responses to AZD1222 COVID-19 vaccine. The method was immunoSEQ multiplex PCR; TCRdb's version includes in-frame clones alone and lacks a portion of them. The repertoire holds 55,000 to 75,000 clones, with 85% as singletons. The sequencing used peripheral blood, collected on day 0 of AZD1222 vaccination. These receptors originate from an adult in good health.

The chain is built from TRBV6-2 or TRBV6-3 and TRBJ2-5, with D unclear. The CDR3 contains 13 residues. The V end was cut by 5 bases, the J end by 5 bases, with 12 bases between. Germline V lookup: CDR1 MNHEY, CDR2 SVGEGT. The CDR3 region is CASSPTSRETQYF. DNA for the CDR3: TGTGCCAGCAGTCCCACGTCCCGGGAGACCCAGTACTTC.

Only one count was recorded for this clone. The V gene is TRBV27, the J gene TRBJ1-2; 8 positions agree with TRBD1. The trim removed 3 bases at V and 5 bases at J, leaving 14 bases unmatched. Germline CDR1 is MNHEY and CDR2 is SMNVEV (reference sequence). The CDR3 loop spans 17 amino acids. CDR3 amino acids: CASSLGAGGDLKYGYTF. CDR3 sequence (DNA): TGTGCCAGCAGTTTGGGGGCAGGGGGCGACCTCAAGTATGGCTACACCTTC.

This clone was counted a single time. The chain employs TRBV5-5 and TRBJ1-2, with TRBD1 identical over 7 bases. Germline V CDR1 and CDR2: SGHKS, YYEKEE (reference sequence). The CDR3 loop spans 15 amino acids. V was pared by 4 bases and J by 5 bases, with 11 bases of the junction left unmatched. The CDR3 nucleotides read TGTGCCAGCAGCGTGGACAGGTCTTACCCATATGGCTACACCTTC. Amino acids: CASSVDRSYPYGYTF.

This clone was seen a handful of times. The chain employs TRBV9 and TRBJ1-2; 9 bases are a match to TRBD1. The CDR3 has 15 residues. V was pared by 0 bases and J by 6 bases, with 6 bases of the junction left unmatched. CDR1 is SGDLS, CDR2 YYNGEE, per germline. CDR3 loop: CASSVDRDRDDGYTF. Here the CDR3 DNA reads TGTGCCAGCAGCGTAGACAGGGACAGGGACGATGGCTACACCTTC.

The chain couples TRBV16 to TRBJ2-7; D remains unclear. The CDR3 is 13 residues long. V shed 0 bases and J shed 3 bases, with 6 bases lying between them. Germline loops: CDR1 KGHSY, CDR2 FQNENV. CDR3: CASSQSGDYEQYF. The CDR3, as DNA: TGTGCCAGCAGCCAATCGGGCGACTACGAGCAGTACTTC.

The rearrangement links TRBV7-3 to TRBJ2-2, with D unresolved. Germline V gene data show CDR1 as SGHTA and CDR2 as FQGTGA. The CDR3 spans 13 residues. V lost 1 base and J 13 bases, leaving 13 bases between the germline ends. The CDR3 reads CASSLRLGRGLFF. The CDR3 DNA reads as TGTGCCAGCAGCTTAAGGTTGGGTCGAGGGCTGTTTTTT.

This clone was counted between two and nine times. This chain joins TRBV5-5 and TRBJ1-3, with D possibly TRBD1 on 5 matching bases. Trimming shortened V by 2 bases and J by 2 bases, and 11 bases separated the two germline ends. The germline CDR1 and CDR2 sequences are SGHKS and YYEKEE (reference sequence). The length of the CDR3 is 15 residues. CDR3 sequence (DNA): TGTGCCAGCAGCTTATCCGGGACTCCTGGAAACACCATATATTTT. Its translation is CASSLSGTPGNTIYF.

The J gene is TRBJ2-1, the V gene TRBV24-1; 7 bases fit TRBD1. V trimming: 4 bases; J trimming: 8 bases; junction bases outside the gene matches: 10. This CDR3 has 15 amino acids. The germline V gene has CDR1 KGHDR and CDR2 SFDVKD. DNA of the CDR3: TGTGCCACCAGTGACCCCCGGGACAGACTTTATGAGCAGTTCTTC. Translation: CATSDPRDRLYEQFF.

The chain links TRBV2 to TRBJ2-5; D call uncertain. V dropped 1 base and J dropped 5 bases, with 14 bases sitting between them. CDR1 SNHLY and CDR2 FYNNEI come from the germline V gene. This CDR3 is 15 amino acids long. CDR3 bases: TGTGCCAGCAGTGAAGACTCCCTGGGTGGCGAGACCCAGTACTTC. Protein sequence: CASSEDSLGGETQYF.

This chain joins TRBV3-1 (or the pseudogene TRBV3-2) and TRBJ1-4; D call uncertain. Germline V gene data show CDR1 as LGHDT and CDR2 as YNNKEL (reference sequence). The CDR3 extends over 11 amino acids. V was trimmed by 2 bases and J by 8 bases, leaving 3 bases between them. CDR3 DNA: TGTGCCAGCAGCCAATGGGAAAAACTGTTTTTT. This codes for CASSQWEKLFF.

The chain links TRBV14 to TRBJ2-5, with D unclear. The CDR3 has 13 amino acids. Looked up from germline, CDR1 is SGHDN and CDR2 is FVKESK. V lost 1 base and J lost 7, with 10 bases in between. CDR3 in amino acids: CASSQVVYGTQYF. The CDR3 DNA follows: TGTGCCAGCAGCCAAGTCGTATATGGGACCCAGTACTTC.

The chain has TRBV6-5 and TRBJ1-5; TRBD1 matches 8 bases. With 7 bases clipped from V and 7 bases from J, the junction kept 12 bases outside the gene matches. The CDR3 is 15 residues long. From germline, CDR1 is MNHEY and CDR2 SVGAGI. In DNA, the CDR3 is TGTGCCAGCACACTTTCGACAGGGGAGGGCCAGCCCCAGCATTTT. It encodes CASTLSTGEGQPQHF.

The chain combines TRBV11-2 with TRBJ2-1; D ambiguous. CDR3 length equals 13 residues. Germline V gene lookup returns CDR1 SGHAT and CDR2 FQNNGV. With 3 bases removed from V and 4 bases from J, the gap between germline ends came to 7 bases. In nucleotides, the CDR3 is TGTGCCAGCAGCTTTTTCCCTTACAATGAGCAGTTCTTC. It codes for CASSFFPYNEQFF. Filled out from reference TRBV11-2 and TRBJ2-1, the complete variable domain reads EAGVAQSPRYKIIEKRQSVAFWCNPISGHATLYWYQQILGQGPKLLIQFQNNGVVDDSQLPKDRFSAERLKGVDSTLKIQPAKLEDSAVYLCASSFFPYNEQFFGPGTRLTVL.

In this sample, this clone turned up a few times. The gene calls are TRBV6-5 and TRBJ2-5, with D tentatively TRBD1 (5 bases). CDR3 length equals 15 residues. The V gene's germline CDR1 is MNHEY and CDR2 SVGAGI. V was pared by 5 bases and J by 6 bases, with 19 bases between. The CDR3 region has the DNA TGTGCCAGCAGTCAGGGCCGATCTGGCGCGAAGACCCAGTACTTC. It is translated as CASSQGRSGAKTQYF.

This chain joins TRBV7-3 and TRBJ1-1; no reliable D call. This CDR3 is 13 amino acids long. Germline CDR1 reads SGHTA; CDR2 reads FQGTGA. The V gene lost 4 bases and the J gene lost 0 bases, with 6 bases spanning the gap. CDR3 DNA sequence: TGTGCCAGCAGCTCAAGCTTGAACACTGAAGCTTTCTTT. Translated: CASSSSLNTEAFF. The full variable domain, in which reference TRBV7-3 and TRBJ1-1 provide the parts outside the CDR3, is GAGVSQTPSNKVTEKGKYVELRCDPISGHTALYWYRQSLGQGPEFLIYFQGTGAADDSGLPNDRFFAVRPEGSVSTLKIQRTERGDSAVYLCASSSSLNTEAFFGQGTRLTVV.

The rearrangement links TRBV19 to TRBJ1-2; 7 nucleotides align to TRBD1. The junction had 8 bases not matched to a gene; V was cut back by 5 bases and J by 8 bases. Germline V gene lookup returns CDR1 LNHDA and CDR2 SQIVND (reference sequence). This CDR3 contains 13 residues. CDR3 loop: CASSPTGAGGYTF. The DNA of the CDR3 is TGTGCCAGTAGTCCTACAGGGGCGGGCGGCTACACCTTC. The full variable domain, rest sourced from reference TRBV19 and TRBJ1-2, is DGGITQSPKYLFRKEGQNVTLSCEQNLNHDAMYWYRQDPGQGLRLIYYSQIVNDFQKGDIAEGYSVSREKKESFPLTVTSAQKNPTAFYLCASSPTGAGGYTFGSGTRLTVV.

This clone was seen more than once but under ten times. The chain uses TRBV27 and TRBJ1-1, with a weak D call TRBD1 (5 bases). The germline gives CDR1 MNHEY, CDR2 SMNVEV (reference sequence). The CDR3 is made up of 13 amino acids. The ends were cut back, 6 bases at V and 6 bases at J, with 14 bases in the middle. CDR3: CASRQGNGAEAFF. DNA for the CDR3: TGTGCCAGCAGGCAGGGCAATGGCGCTGAAGCTTTCTTT.

The J gene is TRBJ1-5, the V gene TRBV19, with 9 positions matching TRBD1. The germline gives CDR1 LNHDA, CDR2 SQIVND (reference sequence). The CDR3 is made up of 14 amino acids. V was clipped by 7 bases and J by 4 bases; unmatched bases: 5. CDR3 sequence reads: CASNTGGGNQPQHF. The CDR3 DNA follows: TGTGCCAGTAACACAGGGGGCGGGAATCAGCCCCAGCATTTT.

J is TRBJ2-4 and V is TRBV5-4, with TRBD2 matching 12 bases. The V gene's germline CDR1 is SGHNT and CDR2 YYREEE (reference sequence). The trim removed 0 bases at V and 12 bases at J, leaving 10 bases unmatched. The CDR3 extends over 16 amino acids. CDR3: CASSLGTSGMGNSQYF. CDR3 sequence (DNA): TGTGCCAGCAGCTTGGGGACTAGCGGGATGGGAAACTCTCAGTACTTC.

Only one count was recorded for this clone. This chain links TRBV3-1 (or the pseudogene TRBV3-2) with TRBJ1-6; D uncertain. Germline CDR1 LGHDT, CDR2 YNNKEL (reference sequence). The length of the CDR3 is 17 residues. V was pared by 4 bases and J by 5 bases, with 18 bases between. The CDR3 sequence: CASSRIASVWNNSPLHF. In DNA form, the CDR3 reads TGTGCCAGCAGCCGAATCGCGAGTGTTTGGAATAATTCACCCCTCCACTTT.

The CDR3 sequence: CASSQDAGGQETQYF. CDR3 nucleotides: TGTGCCAGCAGCCAAGACGCGGGGGGGCAAGAGACCCAGTACTTC. V usage is TRBV3-1 (or the pseudogene TRBV3-2) and J usage is TRBJ2-5, with 9 bases fitting TRBD2. CDR1 and CDR2 (germline): LGHDT, YNNKEL (reference sequence). The CDR3 length is 15 residues. Losses at the gene ends were 0 bases for V and 2 bases for J; bases not matched to a gene: 1.

This chain joins TRBV5-1 and TRBJ1-5; D gene ambiguous. CDR1 is SGHRS, CDR2 YFSETQ, per germline. The length of the CDR3 is 14 residues. V lost 2 bases, J lost 7 bases, and 13 bases lay in between. The CDR3 nucleotides read TGCGCCAGCAGCTTAGGAGGGTTGGAACAGCCCCAGCATTTT. Amino acid sequence: CASSLGGLEQPQHF.

V usage is TRBV5-1 and J usage is TRBJ1-4; the D is unclear. Trimming shortened V by 1 base and J by 0 bases, and 10 bases separated the two germline ends. CDR1 is SGHRS and CDR2 is YFSETQ in the germline V gene. CDR3 size: 16 residues. CDR3 coding DNA: TGCGCCAGCAGCTTGATGGGGTATGCAACTAATGAAAAACTGTTTTTT. It yields the protein CASSLMGYATNEKLFF. Full variable domain (missing parts from reference TRBV5-1 and TRBJ1-4): KAGVTQTPRYLIKTRGQQVTLSCSPISGHRSVSWYQQTPGQGLQFLFEYFSETQRNKGNFPGRFSGRQFSNSRSEMNVSTLELGDSALYLCASSLMGYATNEKLFFGSGTQLSVL.

The gene calls are TRBV7-9 and TRBJ1-6, with unresolved D. The CDR3 runs to 13 residues. V was trimmed by 1 base and J by 10 bases, leaving 8 bases between them. The germline gives CDR1 SEHNR, CDR2 FQNEAQ (reference sequence). This CDR3 is CASSLVGESPLHF. The CDR3, as DNA: TGTGCCAGCAGCTTAGTGGGCGAGTCACCCCTCCACTTT.

J is TRBJ1-1 and V is TRBV14; the match to TRBD1 covers 7 bases. The germline V gene encodes CDR1 SGHDN and CDR2 FVKESK. The CDR3 contains 17 residues. V dropped 1 base and J dropped 0; count of bases not matched to a gene: 8. This chain's CDR3 is CASSQVGRGLMNTEAFF. Here the CDR3 DNA reads TGTGCCAGCAGCCAAGTAGGAAGGGGGCTTATGAACACTGAAGCTTTCTTT.

The genes are TRBV10-3 and TRBJ1-1; D ambiguous. Between the trimmed V and J ends, which lost 0 bases and 7 bases, there was a span of 9 bases. CDR3 length equals 13 residues. Germline-derived CDR1 and CDR2 are ENHRY and SYGVKD. The CDR3 sequence: CAISESGRNEAFF. The DNA of the CDR3 is TGTGCCATCAGTGAGTCGGGGAGGAATGAAGCTTTCTTT.

This chain connects TRBV5-4 to TRBJ2-3, with TRBD2 matching over 9 bases. There are 15 residues in the CDR3. CDR1 SGHNT and CDR2 YYREEE come from the germline V gene (reference sequence). The V segment lost 4 bases and the J segment 4 bases; nucleotides outside the gene matches: 7. DNA for the CDR3: TGTGCCAGCAGCGCGGGGCTAGCGGGGCCAGATACGCAGTATTTT. Translated: CASSAGLAGPDTQYF. The whole variable domain, remainder taken from reference TRBV5-4 and TRBJ2-3, is ETGVTQSPTHLIKTRGQQVTLRCSSQSGHNTVSWYQQALGQGPQFIFQYYREEENGRGNFPPRFSGLQFPNYSSELNVNALELDDSALYLCASSAGLAGPDTQYFGPGTRLTVL.

The chain couples TRBV5-6 to TRBJ1-6; 8 bases map to TRBD1. V lost 7 bases, J lost 0 bases, and 9 bases stayed unmatched. The germline V gene encodes CDR1 SGHDT and CDR2 YYEEEE. The CDR3 loop spans 17 amino acids. The CDR3 spells CASGGQDRSSYNSPLHF. CDR3 coding DNA: TGTGCCAGCGGGGGACAGGATCGGAGCTCCTATAATTCACCCCTCCACTTT.